This T cell receptor (beta chain) was found in a study of T-cell memory formation after mild COVID-19 (dated by TCRdb to the early 2020s). Study-wide context: TCR sequence clusters from the two donors were largely donor specific. The cohort comprised two young, previously healthy adult volunteers, one female and one male. Longitudinal TCRalpha and TCRbeta repertoire sequencing tracked T-cell clones expanding and contracting after mild COVID-19 in a couple of donors.

As to this clonotype: The target of this receptor is not known. Possible read error: a much larger clone is one base away.

The CDR3 sequence holds 16 residues, the cysteine and phenylalanine included. The only DNA kept is the CDR3, 48 bases in frame from the first base. V loses 2 bases, J loses 0 bases, and the germline ends lie 14 bases apart. Sequencing instrument: Illumina NovaSeq 6000. TCRalpha and TCRbeta cDNA libraries were built by 5'RACE with constant-segment primers, adding sample barcodes and unique molecular identifiers. Trizol reagent was used to extract RNA from every sample. Libraries were amplified in two PCR steps, with a second sample barcode and Illumina TruSeq adapters added in the second step. Sequencing of libraries was performed on an Illumina NovaSeq with 2 x 150 bp paired-end reads. For the original study's pipeline: Demultiplexing of reads and collapsing into UMI-guided consensus sequences were performed with migec v1.2.7. Using mixcr v2.1.11, UMI consensuses were aligned to TRA and TRB V and J templates and then assembled into clonotypes. Clonotypes were classified as expanded or contracted when called significant by both edgeR and NoisET, with noise models trained on biological replicates. For edgeR calls, the cutoffs were a false discovery rate-adjusted p below 0.01 and a log2 fold-change threshold of 1. As an exploratory analysis of dynamics, PCA with hierarchical clustering was applied to max-normalized trajectories of the 1000 most abundant clonotypes. Each responding clone was given a CD4 or CD8 phenotype based on the CD4+ and CD8+ repertoires, which had been sequenced separately. In-frame beta chains were kept once TCRdb had trimmed the public reads at Q25 with fastp and called clones with MiXCR. Identical CDR3 protein sequences are pooled into one entry, listed with their most common genes and DNA. For this entry, the V and J calls and clone size follow TCRdb and not the study's own pipeline. The sample table records approximately 50,000 distinct CDR3 sequences; 9.3% of these occur just once. The top ten constitute about 11% of the sample.

Ficoll-Paque density gradient centrifugation was used to isolate PBMCs. What the authors observed across the whole study: The study included only a couple of mild cases, and larger cohorts that include severe cases with pre-infection samples were judged to be necessary. Whether the second-wave clones peaking on day 37 were SARS-CoV-2 specific was not confirmed. Contracting CD4+ clones were found mainly in CM and EM memory subsets, while CD8+ clones were enriched in EMRA. Balanced CD4/CD8 phenotypes were observed for clones contracting from day 15 to 85, whereas a bias towards CD4+ was observed for a second wave of clones expanding from day 15 to 37. Some responding clones were detected in pre-infection memory, suggesting pre-existing cross-reactive memory T cells joined the SARS-CoV-2 response.

The TCR sequence derives from an adult woman who had mild COVID-19 (a few samples of this study predate the infection). The sample titles of this study are shuffled in the database, so cell type and time point are left out; the donor was told from shared clones. Recombination connected TRBV12-3 or TRBV12-4 to TRBJ2-7, with TRBD1 tentatively as D gene (6 bases match). The specimen was PBMCs or a T cell subset sorted from them (not recorded which). The CDR3 sequence is CASSLRTDGTSYEQYF. The nucleotide sequence is TGTGCCAGCAGTTTAAGGACAGACGGGACCTCCTACGAGCAGTACTTC.